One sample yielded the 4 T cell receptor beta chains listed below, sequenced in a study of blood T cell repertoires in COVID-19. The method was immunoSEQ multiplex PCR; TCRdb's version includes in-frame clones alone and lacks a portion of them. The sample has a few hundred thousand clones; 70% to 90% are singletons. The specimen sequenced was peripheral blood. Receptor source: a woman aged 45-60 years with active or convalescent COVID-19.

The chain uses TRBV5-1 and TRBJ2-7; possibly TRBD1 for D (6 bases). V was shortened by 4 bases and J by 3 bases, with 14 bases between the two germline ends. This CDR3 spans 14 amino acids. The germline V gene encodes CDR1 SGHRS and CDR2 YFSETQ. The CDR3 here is CASSPGTINYEQYF. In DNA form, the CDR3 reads TGCGCCAGCAGCCCCGGGACAATTAACTACGAGCAGTACTTC.

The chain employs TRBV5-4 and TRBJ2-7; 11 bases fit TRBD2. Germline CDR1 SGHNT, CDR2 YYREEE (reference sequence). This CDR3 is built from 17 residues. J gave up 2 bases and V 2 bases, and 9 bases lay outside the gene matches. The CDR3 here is CASSLESSGLAAYEQYF. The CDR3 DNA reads TGTGCCAGCAGCTTAGAGTCCTCGGGACTAGCGGCCTACGAGCAGTACTTC.

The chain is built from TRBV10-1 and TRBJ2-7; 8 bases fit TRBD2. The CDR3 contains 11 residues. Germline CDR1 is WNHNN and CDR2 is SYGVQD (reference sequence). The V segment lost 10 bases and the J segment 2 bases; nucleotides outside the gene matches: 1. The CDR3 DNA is TGCGCCAACGGGGGGGCCTACGAGCAGTACTTC. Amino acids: CANGGAYEQYF.

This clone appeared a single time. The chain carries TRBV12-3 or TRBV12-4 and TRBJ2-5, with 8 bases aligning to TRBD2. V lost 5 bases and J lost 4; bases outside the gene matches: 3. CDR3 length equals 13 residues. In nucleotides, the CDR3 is TGTGCCAGCAGTCAACGGGAGGGAGAGACCCAGTACTTC. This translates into CASSQREGETQYF.